The table lists the clone carrying this TCR beta chain with many counts. As part of library construction, unique molecular identifiers were attached to individual cDNA molecules. Via MiXCR, TCRdb re-called the 5' RACE reads, giving one row per CDR3 protein. The table has 45,000 to 55,000 distinct CDR3 sequences, over 7.5% seen once. The CDR3 extends over 16 amino acids. V was clipped by 0 bases and J by 7 bases, with 15 bases between them. Germline V lookup: CDR1 SGHAT, CDR2 FQNNGV. This sample stems from a study of early T cells in non-severe SARS-CoV-2 infection. The sequenced material came from whole blood. The sequence derives from an adult who was a healthcare worker with PCR-confirmed SARS-CoV-2 infection or an uninfected control (not recorded which). The V call is TRBV11-2, the J call TRBJ2-2; no definite D call. The CDR3 nucleotides read TGTGCCAGCAGCTTAGATCTGAATACCGCGCTCGGGGAGCTGTTTTTT. The encoded protein is CASSLDLNTALGELFF. Full variable domain (missing parts from reference TRBV11-2 and TRBJ2-2): EAGVAQSPRYKIIEKRQSVAFWCNPISGHATLYWYQQILGQGPKLLIQFQNNGVVDDSQLPKDRFSAERLKGVDSTLKIQPAKLEDSAVYLCASSLDLNTALGELFFGEGSRLTVL.